One sample yielded the 9 T cell receptor beta chains listed below, sequenced in a study of graft-versus-host responses after intestinal transplantation. The method was immunoSEQ multiplex PCR; TCRdb's version includes in-frame clones alone and lacks a portion of them. The sample has 99,000 or so clones; around 86% are singletons. Source: PBMCs, taken 255 days after intestinal transplant. The receptor source for this set is a human patient who received an intestinal transplant, so some T cells may come from the graft donor.

The chain employs TRBV11-2 and TRBJ2-7; D is unclear. This CDR3 has 12 amino acids. V lost 5 bases, J lost 0 bases, and 5 bases lay in between. In germline, CDR1 is SGHAT, CDR2 FQNNGV. The CDR3: CASSHSSYEQYF. In DNA, the CDR3 is TGTGCCAGCAGCCATAGCTCCTACGAGCAGTACTTC.

This clone was counted a few times. The gene calls are TRBV7-9 and TRBJ2-7; 10 bases line up with TRBD1. This CDR3 has 13 amino acids. Germline V lookup: CDR1 SEHNR, CDR2 FQNEAQ (reference sequence). The ends lost 5 bases at V and 6 bases at J; junction bases unmatched: 4. The CDR3 DNA sequence: TGTGCCAGCAGCGTTGACAGGGGGCGCGAGCAGTACTTC. Amino acid sequence: CASSVDRGREQYF.

The chain recombines TRBV6-5 with TRBJ2-6, with a possible D match to TRBD2 (5 bases). This CDR3 is 16 amino acids long. Trimming stripped 0 bases from V and 2 bases from J, with 8 bases between. Germline CDR1 is MNHEY and CDR2 is SVGAGI. The CDR3 region is CASSYSTGTGANVLTF. The DNA of the CDR3 is TGTGCCAGCAGTTACTCGACGGGGACTGGGGCCAACGTCCTGACTTTC.

This clone was recorded once. The V and J genes are TRBV4-2 and TRBJ1-2, with D tentatively TRBD1 (5 bases). V was shortened by 1 base and J by 5 bases, with 23 bases between the two germline ends. This CDR3 is built from 18 residues. Germline V gives CDR1 LGHNA, CDR2 YNFKEQ. The CDR3 protein is CASSQVLQDSGEGYGYTF. CDR3 nucleotides: TGTGCCAGCAGCCAAGTGTTACAGGATTCGGGGGAAGGATATGGCTACACCTTC.

The rearrangement joins TRBV27 to TRBJ2-1; D is unclear. The germline CDR1 and CDR2 sequences are MNHEY and SMNVEV (reference sequence). The CDR3 extends over 12 amino acids. Deletions cut 6 bases from V and 6 bases from J, with 9 bases between. CDR3 region: CASSHSRNEQFF. The CDR3 bases are TGTGCCAGCAGCCATTCCCGCAATGAGCAGTTCTTC.

A single count supports this clone. V and J are TRBV21-1 and TRBJ2-1; TRBD2 is the table's D call, not checked against the DNA. TRBV21-1 is flagged as a pseudogene. The CDR3 loop spans 18 amino acids. This chain's CDR3 is CASSTRTSGRAGYNEQFF. CDR3 nucleotide sequence: TGTGCCAGCAGCACCCGGACTAGCGGGAGGGCAGGATACAATGAGCAGTTCTTC.

The chain has TRBV28 and TRBJ2-7, with 15 bases identical to TRBD2. V gave up 3 bases and J gave up 2 bases; unmatched junction bases: 5. The CDR3 has 17 residues. The germline V gene encodes CDR1 MDHEN and CDR2 SYDVKM. The CDR3 bases are TGTGCCAGCAGTTTGCGGACTAGCGGGAGGGGGACCTACGAGCAGTACTTC. Encoded protein: CASSLRTSGRGTYEQYF.

The chain joins TRBV6-4 to TRBJ2-1; 9 nucleotides agree with TRBD1. Germline lookup yields CDR1 MRHNA and CDR2 SNTAGT. CDR3 length equals 15 residues. The V gene end was trimmed by 6 bases and the J gene end by 4 bases; junction bases not matched to a gene: 7. For the CDR3, the DNA is TGTGCCAGCAGCGCCGGGACAGGGTCTTACAATGAGCAGTTCTTC. It is translated as CASSAGTGSYNEQFF.

The CDR3 bases are TGCGCCAGCAGCTTGGTTCACGGGCCGAGCTCCTACGAGCAGTACTTC. Protein sequence: CASSLVHGPSSYEQYF. The genes are TRBV5-1 and TRBJ2-7, with D hard to call. This CDR3 is built from 16 residues. The V gene's germline CDR1 is SGHRS and CDR2 YFSETQ. The V end lost 0 bases, the J end lost 0 bases, and 13 bases lay between the germline ends. The full variable domain, in which reference TRBV5-1 and TRBJ2-7 provide the parts outside the CDR3, is KAGVTQTPRYLIKTRGQQVTLSCSPISGHRSVSWYQQTPGQGLQFLFEYFSETQRNKGNFPGRFSGRQFSNSRSEMNVSTLELGDSALYLCASSLVHGPSSYEQYFGPGTRLTVT.